Following are 19 T cell receptor beta chains from one sample sequenced in a study of blood T cell repertoires in COVID-19. Data came from immunoSEQ multiplex PCR; TCRdb stores just in-frame clones and leaves some out. The data show around 700,000 clones, 75% to 90% seen once. Input material: peripheral blood. These receptors originate from a woman between 18 and 30 years old with acute or convalescent COVID-19.

The CDR3 protein is CASSEIQGDYGYTF. In nucleotides, the CDR3 is TGTGCCAGCAGTGAAATCCAGGGTGACTATGGCTACACCTTC. The V call is TRBV2, the J call TRBJ1-2; possibly TRBD1 for D (5 bases). V was clipped by 2 bases and J by 3 bases, with 10 bases between them. There are 14 residues in the CDR3. Germline-derived CDR1 and CDR2 are SNHLY and FYNNEI.

This sequence joins TRBV7-7 and TRBJ2-5; D might be TRBD2 (5 bases). Germline V gene lookup returns CDR1 SSHAT and CDR2 FNYEAQ (reference sequence). The CDR3 runs to 15 residues. Trimming took 8 bases from V and 3 from J, leaving 19 bases between them. CDR3 sequence reads: CASQKVFGIKETQYF. As DNA, the CDR3 is TGTGCCAGCCAAAAAGTCTTCGGGATTAAAGAGACCCAGTACTTC.

Concerning this clone itself: The same CDR3 can be traced to other DNA sequences in this sample. The V call is TRBV13, the J call TRBJ1-3; D is ambiguous. Trimming cost V 0 bases and J 0 bases, with 6 bases left between them. This CDR3 contains 15 residues. Per the germline V gene, CDR1 is PRHDT and CDR2 is FYEKMQ (reference sequence). The CDR3: CASSLGRSSGNTIYF. The DNA of the CDR3 is TGTGCCAGCAGCTTAGGGCGGAGCTCTGGAAACACCATATATTTT.

The chain uses TRBV6-1 and TRBJ1-5; D is undetermined. Germline V gene data show CDR1 as MNHNS and CDR2 as SASEGT. CDR3 length: 14 amino acids. Trimming cost V 1 base and J 3 bases, with 7 bases left between them. For the CDR3, the DNA is TGTGCCAGCAGTGAAGGGGCCGACAATCAGCCCCAGCATTTT. It codes for CASSEGADNQPQHF.

V and J are TRBV14 and TRBJ2-7; TRBD1 matches at 8 bases. V shed 1 base, J shed 2 bases, and the junction held 13 bases outside the gene matches. This CDR3 has 18 residues. CDR1 and CDR2 from the germline V gene are SGHDN and FVKESK. This CDR3 reads CASSQVGQGALFTYEQYF. The CDR3 DNA reads TGTGCCAGCAGCCAAGTAGGTCAGGGGGCTCTTTTTACCTACGAGCAGTACTTC.

This clone appeared a single time. The chain uses TRBV19 and TRBJ1-2; TRBD1 agrees at 9 bases. The length of the CDR3 is 15 residues. The V and J ends lost 6 bases and 4 bases, in that order; junction bases with no gene match: 9. Germline lookup yields CDR1 LNHDA and CDR2 SQIVND (reference sequence). CDR3 DNA sequence: TGTGCCAGTAGCTCTTCCGGGACAGGGCTCTATGGCTACACCTTC. The encoded protein is CASSSSGTGLYGYTF.

The chain combines TRBV6-2 or TRBV6-3 with TRBJ2-3; no definite D call. Germline V gives CDR1 MNHEY, CDR2 SVGEGT. The CDR3 loop spans 16 amino acids. Trimming left V 5 bases short and J 6 bases short, with 21 bases between. The CDR3 DNA reads as TGTGCCAGCAGTCCCCTTCCTCCCGACGGAGTGGATACGCAGTATTTT. Translated, it gives CASSPLPPDGVDTQYF.

This clone was recorded only once. The rearrangement uses TRBV2 and TRBJ2-4; TRBD2 agrees at 12 bases. This CDR3 has 15 amino acids. From germline, CDR1 is SNHLY and CDR2 FYNNEI. Germline trimming cut 5 bases from V and 5 bases from J; bases unmatched to any gene: 4. CDR3 loop: CASSSSGGAQNIQYF. DNA for the CDR3: TGTGCCAGCAGTTCTAGCGGGGGGGCCCAAAACATTCAGTACTTC. Using reference TRBV2 and TRBJ2-4 for the parts outside the CDR3, the full variable domain is EPEVTQTPSHQVTQMGQEVILRCVPISNHLYFYWYRQILGQKVEFLVSFYNNEISEKSEIFDDQFSVERPDGSNFTLKIRSTKLEDSAMYFCASSSSGGAQNIQYFGAGTRLSVL.

This clone was picked up a small number of times. The chain is built from TRBV19 and TRBJ1-5; tentative D call: TRBD1 (5 bases). The CDR3 is made up of 16 amino acids. V lost 7 bases and J lost 6, with 22 bases in between. Germline CDR1 LNHDA, CDR2 SQIVND (reference sequence). CDR3 nucleotides: TGTGCCAGTACCCTCGGGGGACGCGGAGGGAGTCAGCCCCAGCATTTT. Translated: CASTLGGRGGSQPQHF.

V is TRBV6-2 or TRBV6-3 and J is TRBJ1-2; the D is unclear. Trimming took off 2 bases at V and 6 bases at J, with 7 bases between the two ends. The CDR3 runs 12 residues. The germline V gene has CDR1 MNHEY and CDR2 SVGEGT. The CDR3 DNA reads TGTGCCAGCAGTTACGTTAGAAATGGCTACACCTTC. Protein: CASSYVRNGYTF.

The chain is built from TRBV11-3 and TRBJ2-7; 8 nucleotides align to TRBD1. The CDR3 runs 13 residues. Germline V gives CDR1 SGHNT, CDR2 YENEEA. Unmatched junction bases numbered 5, after V lost 4 bases and J lost 6 bases. The CDR3, as DNA: TGTGCCAGCAGCTACCAACAGGGGGGCGAGCAGTACTTC. Translating it yields CASSYQQGGEQYF.

The V call is TRBV10-3, the J call TRBJ2-7, with 7 bases lining up with TRBD1. The length of the CDR3 is 15 residues. CDR1 ENHRY and CDR2 SYGVKD come from the germline V gene. J was trimmed by 6 bases and V by 6 bases; bases with no gene match: 14. CDR3 DNA: TGTGCCATCAGAGATCTGACAGGGCTCCCTTTCGAGCAGTACTTC. Its translation: CAIRDLTGLPFEQYF.

The V call is TRBV7-3, the J call TRBJ1-6; D is perhaps TRBD1 (6 bases). V was pared by 5 bases and J by 10 bases, with 18 bases between. This CDR3 spans 15 amino acids. CDR1 is SGHTA, CDR2 FQGTGA, per germline. CDR3 protein: CASSPTGREESPLHF. As DNA, the CDR3 is TGTGCCAGCAGCCCAACAGGGAGGGAGGAGTCACCCCTCCACTTT.

This clone was seen more than once but under ten times. The rearrangement joins TRBV29-1 to TRBJ1-1, with D possibly TRBD1 on 5 matching bases. V shed 6 bases and J shed 0 bases, with 11 bases lying between them. Germline V gene sequence: CDR1 SQVTM, CDR2 ANQGSEA. CDR3 length equals 13 residues. This CDR3 is CSVIRGMNTEAFF. CDR3 sequence (DNA): TGCAGCGTAATTCGGGGGATGAACACTGAAGCTTTCTTT.

The chain couples TRBV19 to TRBJ1-2; no reliable D call. The CDR3 covers 14 residues. Between the trimmed V and J ends, which lost 7 bases and 1 base, there was a span of 13 bases. CDR1 and CDR2 from the germline V gene are LNHDA and SQIVND (reference sequence). CDR3 nucleotide sequence: TGTGCCAGTACGGGGTTGGCCCTTAACTATGGCTACACCTTC. Amino acid sequence: CASTGLALNYGYTF.

In DNA, the CDR3 is TGTGCCAGTAGTGGGGGGACAGGAGGTGGGAATCAGCCCCAGCATTTT. This sequence encodes CASSGGTGGGNQPQHF. The chain carries TRBV19 and TRBJ1-5; TRBD1 aligns across 8 bases. The germline CDR1 and CDR2 sequences are LNHDA and SQIVND (reference sequence). J gave up 4 bases and V 5 bases, and 10 bases lay outside the gene matches. The CDR3 spans 16 residues.

The chain is built from TRBV7-2 and TRBJ2-1, with TRBD1 identical over 8 bases. Germline values: CDR1 SGHTA, CDR2 FQGNSA. J gave up 4 bases and V 4 bases, and 15 bases lay outside the gene matches. The CDR3 loop spans 18 amino acids. The CDR3 DNA is TGTGCCAGCAGCTCCCCGCACAGGGGGGCACAGGGATACAATGAGCAGTTCTTC. It codes for CASSSPHRGAQGYNEQFF.

This clone was found a few times. The chain is built from TRBV28 and TRBJ1-2, with 8 bases identical to TRBD1. V lost 8 bases and J lost 4; bases outside the gene matches: 3. Germline values: CDR1 MDHEN, CDR2 SYDVKM. The CDR3 contains 12 residues. CDR3 residues: CASLGQAYGYTF. In nucleotides, the CDR3 is TGTGCCAGCTTGGGACAGGCCTATGGCTACACCTTC.

This clone has more than one count but fewer than ten. V is TRBV7-2 and J is TRBJ2-3; D perhaps matches TRBD2 (6 bases). The CDR3 sequence is 14 residues long. The V gene lost 10 bases and the J gene lost 6 bases, with 20 bases spanning the gap. CDR1 SGHTA and CDR2 FQGNSA come from the germline V gene. CDR3 region: CATSHRDWWDTQYF. The CDR3 DNA sequence: TGTGCCACTTCTCATCGGGACTGGTGGGATACGCAGTATTTT.